The clone carrying this T cell receptor (beta chain) has only one observation. The source of the sample is a study of blood T cell repertoires in COVID-19. Overall study: Both acute and convalescent COVID-19 samples were obtained from the United States, Italy and Spain. PBMCs, B-cell-depleted T cells, or T cells provided the cDNA or gDNA that made up the material.

In the original analysis: For nucleated cells, counts were estimated from reference gene primer amplification. TCRdb's copy holds only in-frame clones and misses some; the assay was immunoSEQ multiplex PCR. V, J and clone size reflect that table, while D and trimming were determined from the DNA. This sample yields hundreds of thousands of clones, of which roughly 80% are seen a single time; over 7.5% belongs to the top ten. This CDR3 region has 20 residues. CDR1 is MGHRA, CDR2 YSYEKL, per germline. J lost 1 base, V lost 0 bases, and 14 bases had no gene match. This TCR derives from a man older than 75 with acute or convalescent COVID-19. The rearrangement uses TRBV4-1 and TRBJ1-5, with 8 bases aligning to TRBD1. Material: peripheral blood. CDR3 sequence: CASSQERGDRGLMSNQPQHF. The CDR3 nucleotides read TGCGCCAGCAGCCAAGAGAGGGGAGACAGGGGCCTTATGAGCAATCAGCCCCAGCATTTT.